This T cell receptor (beta chain) was captured in a study of blood T cell repertoires in COVID-19. Looking at the study overall: Samples came from the United States, Italy and Spain, spanning acute and convalescent COVID-19.

Per the original methods: Scientists estimated how many nucleated cells there were by amplifying reference gene primers. The table came from immunoSEQ multiplex PCR; TCRdb's copy has only in-frame clones and leaves some out. The V and J calls and clone size were taken over from that table, and D and trimming were inferred from the DNA. The table lists 150,000 to 180,000 clones, about 89% of them singletons. The germline V gene has CDR1 MDHEN and CDR2 SYDVKM. CDR3 size: 15 residues. V lost 8 bases and J lost 1; bases outside the gene matches: 10. The receptor was isolated from a man aged 45-65 years with acute or convalescent COVID-19. What was sequenced was peripheral blood. This rearrangement joins TRBV28 to TRBJ1-1; 7 bases match TRBD1. The CDR3 sequence is CASLSRGRANTEAFF. In DNA form, the CDR3 reads TGTGCCAGCCTTTCGAGGGGGCGAGCGAACACTGAAGCTTTCTTT.